Following are 22 T cell receptor beta chains from one sample sequenced in a study of shared clonotypes between healthy human individuals (dated by TCRdb to 2020 to 2021). The library was obtained by the immunoSEQ multiplex PCR assay. Here the immuneACCESS table is served through TCRdb, limited to in-frame sequences with V and J called. Missing clones are a known gap in these copies; in checked studies unresolved V genes cover under half, and the rest lacks a known reason. The sample records roughly 2.5 million clones, over 85% of which are singletons. Of the sample, around 0.14% is held by the ten largest clones. Sequenced: naive CD4+ T cells sorted from blood. This specimen's cell subset or site label, interpreted: CD45RA+ positively selected. Every receptor here comes from a man aged 18 to 29 in good health.

Remarks on this clone: Other nucleotide sequences from this sample produce the same CDR3. The chain uses TRBV9 and TRBJ2-1; 7 nucleotides agree with TRBD2. CDR3 length equals 13 residues. V was clipped by 0 bases and J by 8 bases; unmatched bases: 2. Germline CDR1 SGDLS, CDR2 YYNGEE. In DNA form, the CDR3 reads TGTGCCAGCAGCGTAGGGACTAGTCATGAGCAGTTCTTC. Its protein is CASSVGTSHEQFF.

This clone was observed once. The chain is built from TRBV6-1 and TRBJ1-1; TRBD1 matches 7 bases. Germline V gene lookup returns CDR1 MNHNS and CDR2 SASEGT. This CDR3 spans 14 amino acids. The V and J ends lost 7 bases and 3 bases, in that order; junction bases with no gene match: 8. CDR3 sequence: CASIKKGGDTEAFF. The CDR3 DNA sequence: TGTGCCAGCATTAAAAAAGGGGGCGACACTGAAGCTTTCTTT.

In this sample, this clone turned up once. The V and J genes are TRBV9 and TRBJ2-1, with 7 positions matching TRBD2. Losses at the gene ends were 4 bases for V and 1 base for J; bases not matched to a gene: 5. This CDR3 is 15 amino acids long. Germline V gene sequence: CDR1 SGDLS, CDR2 YYNGEE. CDR3 in amino acids: CASSTSGTSYNEQFF. CDR3 nucleotides: TGTGCCAGCAGCACAAGCGGGACTTCCTACAATGAGCAGTTCTTC.

CDR3 sequence (DNA): TGTGCCATCAGTGAAAGTCGATTGGGAGATACGCAGTATTTT. Its protein is CAISESRLGDTQYF. The rearrangement uses TRBV10-3 and TRBJ2-3; unclear D gene. This CDR3 has 14 residues. Deletions cut 3 bases from V and 5 bases from J, with 12 bases between. Germline values: CDR1 ENHRY, CDR2 SYGVKD.

The gene calls are TRBV2 and TRBJ2-2, with 15 nucleotides matching TRBD2. The length of the CDR3 is 15 residues. Germline V gene lookup returns CDR1 SNHLY and CDR2 FYNNEI. Losses at the gene ends were 6 bases for V and 6 bases for J; bases not matched to a gene: 2. This CDR3 is CASRGLAGGPGELFF. The CDR3 region has the DNA TGTGCCAGCAGGGGACTAGCGGGGGGCCCCGGGGAGCTGTTTTTT.

The chain joins TRBV4-1 to TRBJ2-5, with D unresolved. The germline V and J ends were trimmed by 2 bases and 5 bases, with 9 bases remaining between them. CDR1 and CDR2 from the germline V gene are MGHRA and YSYEKL. CDR3 length: 13 residues. CDR3 loop: CASSQLTLETQYF. Here the CDR3 DNA reads TGCGCCAGCAGCCAACTTACTCTGGAGACCCAGTACTTC.

V and J are TRBV11-3 and TRBJ1-3; TRBD1 is a possible D gene (5 bases). V gave up 4 bases and J gave up 0 bases, with 19 bases separating them. The CDR3 runs to 18 residues. Germline CDR1 and CDR2: SGHNT and YENEEA. CDR3 protein: CASSSHPVQGCSGNTIYF. Written as DNA, the CDR3 is TGTGCCAGCAGCTCCCACCCCGTTCAGGGATGCTCTGGAAACACCATATATTTT.

As to this clone: Other DNA sequences of this sample code for an identical CDR3. The chain links TRBV29-1 to TRBJ2-1; D call uncertain. The CDR3 loop spans 10 amino acids. The V end lost 4 bases, the J end lost 5 bases, and 3 bases lay between the germline ends. Germline V CDR1 and CDR2: SQVTM, ANQGSEA. The CDR3 loop is CSVGNNEQFF. As DNA, the CDR3 is TGCAGCGTTGGGAACAATGAGCAGTTCTTC.

V usage is TRBV10-3 and J usage is TRBJ1-2; maybe TRBD1 (5 bases). The CDR3 is 14 residues long. V lost 3 bases to trimming and J lost 4 bases, with 12 bases between them. CDR1 is ENHRY and CDR2 is SYGVKD in the germline V gene. Here the CDR3 reads CAISERQQLYGYTF. In DNA form, the CDR3 reads TGTGCCATCAGTGAAAGACAGCAGCTCTATGGCTACACCTTC.

The chain joins TRBV18 to TRBJ2-3; weak D call: TRBD2 (5 bases). The CDR3 covers 15 residues. V dropped 2 bases and J dropped 1 base, with 10 bases sitting between them. Germline V CDR1 and CDR2: KGHSH, LQKENI. The CDR3 reads CASSPVAGGTDTQYF. CDR3 DNA: TGTGCCAGCTCACCAGTGGCGGGCGGCACAGATACGCAGTATTTT.

The rearrangement joins TRBV10-3 to TRBJ1-1, with D possibly TRBD1 on 5 matching bases. This CDR3 spans 13 amino acids. V lost 6 bases and J lost 0, with 8 bases in between. From germline, CDR1 is ENHRY and CDR2 SYGVKD. CDR3 amino acids: CAIREDMNTEAFF. The DNA of the CDR3 is TGTGCCATCAGGGAGGACATGAACACTGAAGCTTTCTTT.

The chain has TRBV6-5 and TRBJ1-2; a weak D match, TRBD1 (5 bases). Per the germline V gene, CDR1 is MNHEY and CDR2 is SVGAGI. The CDR3 sequence is 14 residues long. V gave up 0 bases and J gave up 3 bases, with 8 bases separating them. The CDR3, as DNA: TGTGCCAGCAGTTACTCGTCAGGGTACTATGGCTACACCTTC. Translating gives CASSYSSGYYGYTF.

This rearrangement joins TRBV7-6 to TRBJ2-1, with D unresolved. Germline CDR1 SGHVS, CDR2 FNYEAQ. With 6 bases removed from V and 6 bases from J, the gap between germline ends came to 15 bases. The CDR3 contains 14 residues. The CDR3 DNA is TGTGCCAGCAGAGCTAAAGGGTTAGGCAATGAGCAGTTCTTC. Translating it yields CASRAKGLGNEQFF.

This sequence joins TRBV27 and TRBJ2-7; D is unresolved. Trimming stripped 5 bases from V and 6 bases from J, with 11 bases between. In germline, CDR1 is MNHEY, CDR2 SMNVEV (reference sequence). CDR3 size: 12 residues. CDR3 DNA sequence: TGTGCCAGCAGTCGCCCGACTGGCGAGCAGTACTTC. Its protein is CASSRPTGEQYF.

V usage is TRBV6-6 and J usage is TRBJ2-7, with 10 positions matching TRBD2. Germline V gives CDR1 MNHNY, CDR2 SVGAGI (reference sequence). J lost 4 bases, V lost 4 bases, and 4 bases had no gene match. This CDR3 is built from 14 residues. The CDR3 DNA is TGTGCCAGCAGTTCCGGGACTAGCGAATACGAGCAGTACTTC. Residues: CASSSGTSEYEQYF.

This chain uses TRBV4-1 with TRBJ2-5; D is possibly TRBD1 or TRBD2 (6 bases each). Trimming took off 0 bases at V and 1 base at J, with 15 bases between the two ends. Germline CDR1 MGHRA, CDR2 YSYEKL. CDR3 length: 17 residues. The CDR3 spells CASSQEIGGQTQETQYF. CDR3 DNA sequence: TGCGCCAGCAGCCAAGAAATAGGGGGGCAGACCCAAGAGACCCAGTACTTC.

This clone is a singleton in its sample. The chain couples TRBV19 to TRBJ2-3, with 10 bases matching TRBD2. J lost 1 base, V lost 6 bases, and 1 base had no gene match. Germline values: CDR1 LNHDA, CDR2 SQIVND (reference sequence). The CDR3 length is 14 residues. In DNA form, the CDR3 reads TGTGCCAGTAGAAGCGGGGGGGGCACAGATACGCAGTATTTT. This gives the protein CASRSGGGTDTQYF.

The J gene is TRBJ2-2, the V gene TRBV6-5, with a possible D match to TRBD2 (5 bases). This CDR3 spans 15 amino acids. V lost 7 bases, J lost 3 bases, and 15 bases lay in between. Per germline, CDR1 MNHEY and CDR2 SVGAGI. In DNA form, the CDR3 reads TGTGCCAGCAATAACGGCGGACTTTACACCGGGGAGCTGTTTTTT. Residues: CASNNGGLYTGELFF.

This chain links TRBV7-8 with TRBJ2-7; 7 nucleotides line up with TRBD1. V gave up 3 bases and J gave up 5 bases; unmatched junction bases: 10. The CDR3 covers 15 residues. Germline V lookup: CDR1 SGHVS, CDR2 FQNEAQ. CDR3: CASSFQWIGGHEQYF. The CDR3 DNA sequence: TGTGCCAGCAGCTTCCAATGGATAGGGGGCCACGAGCAGTACTTC.

The chain joins TRBV5-1 to TRBJ2-2; D remains ambiguous. Trimming took 0 bases from V and 7 from J, leaving 13 bases between them. CDR3 size: 15 residues. CDR1 and CDR2 from the germline V gene are SGHRS and YFSETQ. As DNA, the CDR3 is TGCGCCAGCAGCTTGGATCCTAGGCCCGACGGGGAGCTGTTTTTT. It codes for CASSLDPRPDGELFF.

CDR3 nucleotides: TGTGCTAGTGGGAGGGGGGCCCTGCTGAACGAGCAGTACTTC. Its translation is CASGRGALLNEQYF. The rearrangement uses TRBV12-5 and TRBJ2-7; TRBD1 or TRBD2 may be the D gene (6 bases each). CDR3 length: 14 residues. Looked up from germline, CDR1 is LGHNT and CDR2 is FRNRAP. V shed 6 bases and J shed 5 bases, with 17 bases lying between them.

V is TRBV7-9 and J is TRBJ1-4; 8 nucleotides line up with TRBD1. The CDR3 totals 15 residues. Germline CDR1 and CDR2: SEHNR and FQNEAQ (reference sequence). Trimming at V came to 3 bases and at J to 3 bases, leaving 3 bases not matched to a gene. CDR3 protein: CASSFGTGPNEKLFF. CDR3 nucleotide sequence: TGTGCCAGCAGCTTCGGGACAGGCCCTAATGAAAAACTGTTTTTT. Combining the CDR3 with reference TRBV7-9 and TRBJ1-4 gives the whole variable domain DTGVSQNPRHKITKRGQNVTFRCDPISEHNRLYWYRQTLGQGPEFLTYFQNEAQLEKSRLLSDRFSAERPKGSFSTLEIQRTEQGDSAMYLCASSFGTGPNEKLFFGSGTQLSVL.